The rows below give T cell receptor beta chains drawn from one sample of a study of human T cells and chemical hapten exposure. TCRdb reprocessed the RACE reads via MiXCR and lists one record per CDR3 protein. Of 110,000 or so distinct CDR3 sequences in the sample, roughly a tenth were seen once. The specimen was whole blood, collected in connection with sensitization to the hapten diphenylcyclopropenone (DPC). These receptors were obtained from a woman in her thirties or forties with alopecia areata. Some clones in this sample may be carry-over from other donors' samples. Both conserved end residues are part of each CDR3. The D gene is left open where the match is weak. Clone size is not always given. Where it is, it says once, few, many or a class for expanded clones.

d_call	j_call	clone_size	v_call	cdr3_aa	cdr3_nt
.	TRBJ1-3	many	TRBV6-1	CASRGRVSSSGNTIYF	TGTGCCAGCAGGGGCAGGGTAAGCTCCTCTGGAAACACCATATATTTT
.	TRBJ2-1	.	TRBV3-1	CASSQQPGPYNEQFF	TGTGCCAGCAGCCAACAACCGGGACCCTACAATGAGCAGTTCTTC
.	TRBJ1-2	.	TRBV29-1	CSGQGDDGYTF	TGCAGCGGTCAGGGTGACGATGGCTACACCTTC
TRBD1	TRBJ2-7	many	TRBV20-1	CSARGDREYEQYF	TGCAGTGCTAGAGGGGACAGGGAATACGAGCAGTACTTC
.	TRBJ1-5	few	TRBV6-2/TRBV6-3	CASKRGPGPQHF	TGTGCCAGCAAGAGGGGCCCGGGGCCCCAGCATTTT
.	TRBJ1-2	.	TRBV3-1	CASSQGRGRTNYGYTF	TGTGCCAGCAGCCAAGGAAGGGGAAGGACTAACTATGGCTACACCTTC
.	TRBJ2-3	.	TRBV10-3	CATFGELAGWDTQYF	TGTGCCACCTTTGGTGAACTAGCCGGGTGGGATACGCAGTATTTT
.	TRBJ1-6	many	TRBV6-5	CASTPRSYNSPLHF	TGTGCCAGCACCCCCCGCTCCTATAATTCACCCCTCCACTTT
TRBD2	TRBJ2-1	many	TRBV4-1	CASSRTGLAGDNEQFF	TGCGCCAGCAGCCGCACGGGACTAGCGGGGGACAATGAGCAGTTCTTC
TRBD2	TRBJ2-5	few	TRBV7-2	CASSSPAGGIEETQYF	TGTGCCAGCAGCTCCCCGGCGGGGGGAATTGAAGAGACCCAGTACTTC
.	TRBJ1-4	few	TRBV20-1	CSARDTRNEKLFF	TGCAGTGCTAGGGACACTAGGAATGAAAAACTGTTTTTT
.	TRBJ1-5	few	TRBV5-1	CASSSGALGQPQHF	TGCGCCAGCAGCTCCGGGGCCCTGGGACAGCCCCAGCATTTT
TRBD2	TRBJ2-7	many	TRBV18	CASSPSGGSYEQYF	TGTGCCAGCTCACCAAGCGGGGGGAGCTACGAGCAGTACTTC
.	TRBJ2-3	many	TRBV12-3/TRBV12-4	CASSPGTENTDTQYF	TGTGCCAGCAGTCCCGGGACGGAGAACACAGATACGCAGTATTTT
TRBD1	TRBJ2-4	.	TRBV20-1	CSAREMGQGASVAKNIQYF	TGCAGTGCTAGAGAAATGGGACAGGGGGCGTCGGTAGCCAAAAACATTCAGTACTTC
.	TRBJ2-7	.	TRBV7-2	CASSLGGSAASYEQYF	TGTGCCAGCAGCTTAGGGGGATCAGCGGCCTCGTACGAGCAGTACTTC
.	TRBJ1-2	.	TRBV4-1	CASSHSNWGGLTGYGYTF	TGCGCCAGCAGCCACTCAAATTGGGGGGGGCTGACGGGTTATGGCTACACCTTC
.	TRBJ2-2	many	TRBV12-3/TRBV12-4	CASSLGAGLANTGELFF	TGTGCCAGCAGTTTAGGCGCCGGGCTCGCGAACACCGGGGAGCTGTTTTTT
.	TRBJ2-1	many	TRBV10-3	CAIGESGNNEQFF	TGTGCCATTGGGGAAAGTGGGAACAATGAGCAGTTCTTC
TRBD2	TRBJ2-1	many	TRBV12-3/TRBV12-4	CASSFSLAGDLSSYNEQFF	TGTGCCAGCAGTTTTTCCCTAGCGGGGGATCTAAGCTCCTACAATGAGCAGTTCTTC
TRBD2	TRBJ2-3	many	TRBV4-2	CASSQGLAGGWADTQYF	TGTGCCAGCAGCCAGGGACTAGCGGGGGGCTGGGCAGATACGCAGTATTTT